This T cell receptor beta chain originates from a study of vaccination and CD4 T cells after COVID-19 (dated by TCRdb to the early 2020s). With respect to the entire study: SARS-CoV-2 positivity had been established in the convalescent patients by nasal swab PCR, and mild disease was recorded in roughly ten of these patients and severe disease in one. The convalescent cohort comprised six males and four females, including two Hispanic individuals, seven Caucasians, two Asians and one multiracial person. Participants received two doses of either the Pfizer-BioNTech BNT162b2 vaccine (n=8) or the Moderna mRNA-1273 vaccine (n=2). Post-COVID blood samples from convalescent patients were collected a median of around 100 days after diagnosis, with a range of roughly 30 to 161 days. The time from the second vaccine dose to post-vaccine blood sampling had a median of roughly 70 days and ranged from roughly 13 to 241 days. Culture stimuli were overlapping spike peptide pools from SARS-CoV-2 and from the common cold coronaviruses HCoV-NL63, HCoV-OC43 and HCoV-229E. Control cultures received a CEFX viral epitope pool as the positive control, an HIV-1 Nef peptide pool as the negative control, or no peptide. The spike-specific CD4+ TCR repertoire was compared before and after mRNA vaccination in approximately ten COVID-19 convalescent patients and a handful of infection-naive healthy vaccine recipients. What the authors observed across the whole study: The median count of SARS-CoV-2-reactive clonotypes went up from around 23 after infection to approximately 40 after vaccination, although the change was not significant. Among the post-vaccine SARS-CoV-2-reactive clones in convalescent patients, a median around 90% showed up only after vaccination, which suggests vaccine-specific priming. Of the vaccine-specific clones in convalescent patients, 304 of 307, or nearly all, reacted only to SARS-CoV-2 spike and did not cross-react with common cold coronaviruses. The study included relatively few convalescent patients and did not analyze early timepoints after natural infection.

For this chain, trimming is 5 bases at the V end and 4 bases at the J end, and the number of junction bases without a gene match is 10. Counted from cysteine to phenylalanine, this CDR3 has 16 amino acids. Just CDR3 DNA is preserved here, 48 bases in frame from base 1. CDR1 and CDR2 are drawn from the germline V gene: MNHNS, SASEGT. The intended sense of this specimen's treatment or condition label: roughly 11-day PBMC culture with coronavirus spike peptide pools or control peptides (ViraFEST assay). To expand antigen-specific T cells with peptide pools and then pick out the expanded clonotypes through TCR sequencing, the study relied on the ViraFEST assay. The positive SARS-CoV-2 PCR tests of the convalescent patients were dated from March to December 2020, before the Alpha, Beta and Delta variants emerged in the United States. Each well held two million PBMCs cultured with around 10 ug/ml peptide pools in IMDM containing around 5% human AB serum and around 10 IU/ml IL-2. On days 3 and 7, half of the culture medium was replaced with fresh IL-2-containing medium. Once the cells had been in culture for less than 12 days, the EasySep CD4+ T cell isolation kit was used to isolate CD4+ T cells by negative selection. PBMCs were separated from whole blood using Ficoll-Paque Plus gradient centrifugation and then either used fresh or cryopreserved at -140C. Each culture condition was generally run in triplicate wells.

The table lists this clonotype with a few counts. Its antigen is unknown. Within one base of it there is no much larger clone, and no base qualities were kept. Library creation used PCR. DNA from cultured CD4+ T cells underwent TCR sequencing with the Oncomine TCR Beta short-read assay at the Johns Hopkins FTIC core. Genomic DNA was extracted from the cultured CD4+ T cells with the QIAamp micro DNA kit. The Oncomine TCR Beta libraries from cultured CD4+ T cells were pooled using unique dual indexes and then sequenced on an Illumina iSeq 100. For the original study's pipeline: Non-productive sequences were removed, and CDR3s not starting with C, not ending with F or W, or shorter than 7 amino acids were discarded. Antigen-specific clonotypes were identified with the MANAFEST web application by comparing peptide-stimulated wells with reference and other culture wells. Positive clones required FDR below 0.05, an odds ratio above 5, and productive frequency above 0.1% in at least two of three replicate wells. A clonotype counted as cross-reactive if it showed significant expansion both in the SARS-CoV-2 spike wells and in at least one common cold coronavirus spike condition. CDR3 homology was assessed with Levenshtein distances (stringdist) and unrooted phylogenetic trees (ape) in R version 3.6.1. In-frame beta chains were kept once TCRdb had trimmed the public reads at Q25 with fastp and called clones with MiXCR. Duplicate CDR3 protein sequences are folded into a single record with the most common DNA and genes. TCRdb assigned the V and J calls; the authors' analysis was not used. The sample table shows around 12,000 distinct CDR3 sequences, and about 50% are seen once. The ten biggest clones cover 20% to 25% of the sample.

The V and J segments used are TRBV6-1 and TRBJ2-7, and 11 bases in between align with TRBD1. This TCR was recovered from a human donor with COVID-19. The material was cultured CD4+ T cells from blood, obtained after SARS-CoV-2 vaccination. The nucleotide sequence is TGTGCCAGCAGTACGGAGAGGGACAGGGGGACGTACGAGCAGTACTTC. Its translation is CASSTERDRGTYEQYF.